This T cell receptor beta chain originates from a study of blood T cell repertoires in COVID-19. Across the whole study: T cells, B-cell-depleted T cells, or PBMCs supplied cDNA or gDNA.

The ends were cut back, 4 bases at V and 0 bases at J, with 20 bases in the middle. This CDR3 has 19 residues. CDR1 is SGHRS and CDR2 is YFSETQ in the germline V gene. Sequencing used immunoSEQ multiplex PCR; TCRdb keeps in-frame clones, though not all of them. The sample includes under 350,000 clones, about 86% of them seen just once. This clone was seen a few times. This clonotype originated in a man aged 18 to 29 with active or convalescent COVID-19. V gene TRBV5-1 combines with J gene TRBJ1-6; D gene uncertain. The sequencing sample was made of peripheral blood. CDR3 bases: TGCGCCAGCAGCCCGAGCACGGAGGTTATATTCTCCTATAATTCACCCCTCCACTTT. It yields the protein CASSPSTEVIFSYNSPLHF. Full variable domain (rest looked up from reference TRBV5-1 and TRBJ1-6): KAGVTQTPRYLIKTRGQQVTLSCSPISGHRSVSWYQQTPGQGLQFLFEYFSETQRNKGNFPGRFSGRQFSNSRSEMNVSTLELGDSALYLCASSPSTEVIFSYNSPLHFGNGTRLTVT.